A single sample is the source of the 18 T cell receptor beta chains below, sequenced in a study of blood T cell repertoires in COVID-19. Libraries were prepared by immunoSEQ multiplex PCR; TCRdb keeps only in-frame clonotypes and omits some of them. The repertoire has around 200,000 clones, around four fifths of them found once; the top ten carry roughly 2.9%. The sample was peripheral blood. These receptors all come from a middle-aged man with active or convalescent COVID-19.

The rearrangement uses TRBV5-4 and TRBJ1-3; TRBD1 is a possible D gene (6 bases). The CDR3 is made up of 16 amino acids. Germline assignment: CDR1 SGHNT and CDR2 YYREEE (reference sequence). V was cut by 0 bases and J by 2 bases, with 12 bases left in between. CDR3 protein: CASSLEPGATGNTIYF. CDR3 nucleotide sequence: TGTGCCAGCAGCTTGGAGCCAGGGGCCACTGGAAACACCATATATTTT.

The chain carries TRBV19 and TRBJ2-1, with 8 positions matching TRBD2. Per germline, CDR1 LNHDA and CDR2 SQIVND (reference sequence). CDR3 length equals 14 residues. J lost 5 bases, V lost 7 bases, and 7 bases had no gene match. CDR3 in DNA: TGTGCCAGTACCCCGACTAGCGCGAACAATGAGCAGTTCTTC. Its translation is CASTPTSANNEQFF.

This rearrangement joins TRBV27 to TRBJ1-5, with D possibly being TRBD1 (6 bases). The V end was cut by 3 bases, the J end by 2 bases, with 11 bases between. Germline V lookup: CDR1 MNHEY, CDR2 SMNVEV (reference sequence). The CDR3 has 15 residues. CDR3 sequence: CASSLGRGGNQPQHF. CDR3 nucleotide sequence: TGTGCCAGCAGTTTGGGCAGGGGAGGCAATCAGCCCCAGCATTTT.

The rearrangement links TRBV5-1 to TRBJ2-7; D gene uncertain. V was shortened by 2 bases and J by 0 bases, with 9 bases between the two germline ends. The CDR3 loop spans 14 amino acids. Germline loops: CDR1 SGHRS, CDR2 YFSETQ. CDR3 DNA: TGCGCCAGCAGCTTCAGGCAGAGCTCCTACGAGCAGTACTTC. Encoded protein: CASSFRQSSYEQYF.

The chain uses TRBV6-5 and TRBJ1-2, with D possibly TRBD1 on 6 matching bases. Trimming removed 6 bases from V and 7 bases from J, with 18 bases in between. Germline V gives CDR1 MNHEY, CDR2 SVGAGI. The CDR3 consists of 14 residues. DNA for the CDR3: TGTGCCAGCAGGATAGGGGGATTATCGGGTGGCTACACCTTC. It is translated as CASRIGGLSGGYTF.

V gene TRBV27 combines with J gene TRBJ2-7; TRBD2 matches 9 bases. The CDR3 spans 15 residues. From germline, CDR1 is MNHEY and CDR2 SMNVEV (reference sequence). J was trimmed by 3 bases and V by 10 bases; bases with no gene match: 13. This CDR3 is CATRFSRTSDYEQYF. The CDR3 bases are TGTGCCACCCGCTTCTCGCGGACTAGCGACTACGAGCAGTACTTC.

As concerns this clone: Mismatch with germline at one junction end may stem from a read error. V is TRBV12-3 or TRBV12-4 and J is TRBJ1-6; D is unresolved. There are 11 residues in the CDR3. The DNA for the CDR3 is TGTGCCAGCAGCCGGTACAACCCGGGTAATTTT. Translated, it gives CASSRYNPGNF.

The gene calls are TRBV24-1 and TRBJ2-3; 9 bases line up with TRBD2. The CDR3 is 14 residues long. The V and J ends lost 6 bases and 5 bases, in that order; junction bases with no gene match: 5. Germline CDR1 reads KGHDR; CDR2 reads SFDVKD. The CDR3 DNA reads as TGTGCCACCAGTCAGGCGGGGGGGCGAGATACGCAGTATTTT. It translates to CATSQAGGRDTQYF.

The CDR3 nucleotides read TGCGCCAGCTCGGGACAGGGGAATTCACCCCTCCACTTT. This sequence encodes CASSGQGNSPLHF. The rearrangement uses TRBV10-1 and TRBJ1-6; TRBD1 matches 10 bases. The CDR3 covers 13 residues. The junction had 2 bases not matched to a gene; V was cut back by 8 bases and J by 7 bases. Looked up from germline, CDR1 is WNHNN and CDR2 is SYGVQD (reference sequence).

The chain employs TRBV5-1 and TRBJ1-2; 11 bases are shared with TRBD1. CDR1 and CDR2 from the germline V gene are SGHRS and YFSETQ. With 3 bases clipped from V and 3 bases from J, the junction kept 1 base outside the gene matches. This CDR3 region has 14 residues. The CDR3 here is CASSWDRGDYGYTF. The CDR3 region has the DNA TGCGCCAGCAGCTGGGACAGGGGGGACTATGGCTACACCTTC.

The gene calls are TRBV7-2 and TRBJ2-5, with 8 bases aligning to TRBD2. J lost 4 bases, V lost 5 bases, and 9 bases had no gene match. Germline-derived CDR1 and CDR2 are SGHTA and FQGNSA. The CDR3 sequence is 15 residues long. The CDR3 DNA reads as TGTGCCAGCAGCCTTAGTGGGAGCGGGGGAGAGACCCAGTACTTC. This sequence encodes CASSLSGSGGETQYF.

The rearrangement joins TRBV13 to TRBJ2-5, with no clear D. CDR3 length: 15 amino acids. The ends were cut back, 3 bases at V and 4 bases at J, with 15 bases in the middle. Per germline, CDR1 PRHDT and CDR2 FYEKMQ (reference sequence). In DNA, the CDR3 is TGTGCCAGCAGCTTTTCCGAAGCGATTCCAGAGACCCAGTACTTC. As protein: CASSFSEAIPETQYF.

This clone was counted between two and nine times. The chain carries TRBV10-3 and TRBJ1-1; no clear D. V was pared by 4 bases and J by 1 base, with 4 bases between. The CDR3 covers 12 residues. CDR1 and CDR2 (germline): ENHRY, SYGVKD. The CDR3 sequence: CAISGGNTEAFF. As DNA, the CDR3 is TGTGCCATCAGTGGCGGGAACACTGAAGCTTTCTTT.

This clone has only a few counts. CDR3 in DNA: TGTGCCAGCAGCTTTCAGGGAAATTCCTACGAGCAGTACTTC. Amino acids: CASSFQGNSYEQYF. The chain couples TRBV5-6 to TRBJ2-7, with D possibly TRBD1 on 5 matching bases. Germline CDR1 and CDR2: SGHDT and YYEEEE. V was clipped by 2 bases and J by 1 base, with 10 bases between them. The CDR3 contains 14 residues.

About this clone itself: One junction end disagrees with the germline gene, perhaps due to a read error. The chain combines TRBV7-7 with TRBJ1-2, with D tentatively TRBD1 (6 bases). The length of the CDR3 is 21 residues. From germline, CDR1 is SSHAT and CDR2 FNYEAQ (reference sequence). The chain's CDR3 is CASSLVARGLDLLPYRDGYTF. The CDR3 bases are TGTGCTAGCAGCTTAGTGGCCAGGGGACTAGATCTATTACCGTATAGGGATGGCTACACCTTC.

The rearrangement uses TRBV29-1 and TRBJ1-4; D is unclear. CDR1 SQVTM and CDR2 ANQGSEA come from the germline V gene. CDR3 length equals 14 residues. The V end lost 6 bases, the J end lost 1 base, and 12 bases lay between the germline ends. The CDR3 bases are TGCAGCGTCTCACCTACAGTAACTAATGAAAAACTGTTTTTT. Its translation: CSVSPTVTNEKLFF.

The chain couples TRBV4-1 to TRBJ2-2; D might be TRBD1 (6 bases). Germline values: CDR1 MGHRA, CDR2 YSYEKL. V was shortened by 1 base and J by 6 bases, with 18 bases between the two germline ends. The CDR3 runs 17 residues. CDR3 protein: CASSQGRGQPTPGELFF. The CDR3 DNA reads TGCGCCAGCAGCCAAGGAAGAGGACAGCCAACCCCCGGGGAGCTGTTTTTT.

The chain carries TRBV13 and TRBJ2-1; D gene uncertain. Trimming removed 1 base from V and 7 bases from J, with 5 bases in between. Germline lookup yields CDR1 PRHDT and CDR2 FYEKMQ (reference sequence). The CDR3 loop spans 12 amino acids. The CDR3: CASSLVRNEQFF. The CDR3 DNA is TGTGCCAGCAGCTTAGTGCGTAATGAGCAGTTCTTC.